This TCR beta chain emerged from a study of shared clonotypes between healthy human individuals. The study, taken as a whole, reports: Limitation of the genetic and exposure-history diversity represented came from the few donors.

Replicate sorted-subset PCRs were loaded with approximately 190 ng DNA, 30,000 to 35,000 T cell genomes. The method was immunoSEQ multiplex PCR; TCRdb's version includes in-frame clones alone and lacks a portion of them. The data contain approximately 1.5 million clones, roughly 98% of them singletons. Trimming cost V 1 base and J 3 bases, with 6 bases left between them. This CDR3 is built from 13 residues. In germline, CDR1 is SGHVS, CDR2 FQNEAQ. Worth noting for this clone: Its antigen is not known.

The J gene is TRBJ1-1, the V gene TRBV7-8; no reliable D call. The origin of this receptor is a man aged 30 to 39 in good health. Specimen: naive CD4+ T cells sorted from blood. Subset reported: CD45RA+ positively selected. CDR3 protein: CASSLDRDTEAFF. CDR3 DNA: TGTGCCAGCAGCTTAGACAGAGACACTGAAGCTTTCTTT. Drawing the rest from reference TRBV7-8 and TRBJ1-1, the complete variable domain is GAGVSQSPRYKVAKRGQDVALRCDPISGHVSLFWYQQALGQGPEFLTYFQNEAQLDKSGLPSDRFFAERPEGSVSTLKIQRTQQEDSAVYLCASSLDRDTEAFFGQGTRLTVV.